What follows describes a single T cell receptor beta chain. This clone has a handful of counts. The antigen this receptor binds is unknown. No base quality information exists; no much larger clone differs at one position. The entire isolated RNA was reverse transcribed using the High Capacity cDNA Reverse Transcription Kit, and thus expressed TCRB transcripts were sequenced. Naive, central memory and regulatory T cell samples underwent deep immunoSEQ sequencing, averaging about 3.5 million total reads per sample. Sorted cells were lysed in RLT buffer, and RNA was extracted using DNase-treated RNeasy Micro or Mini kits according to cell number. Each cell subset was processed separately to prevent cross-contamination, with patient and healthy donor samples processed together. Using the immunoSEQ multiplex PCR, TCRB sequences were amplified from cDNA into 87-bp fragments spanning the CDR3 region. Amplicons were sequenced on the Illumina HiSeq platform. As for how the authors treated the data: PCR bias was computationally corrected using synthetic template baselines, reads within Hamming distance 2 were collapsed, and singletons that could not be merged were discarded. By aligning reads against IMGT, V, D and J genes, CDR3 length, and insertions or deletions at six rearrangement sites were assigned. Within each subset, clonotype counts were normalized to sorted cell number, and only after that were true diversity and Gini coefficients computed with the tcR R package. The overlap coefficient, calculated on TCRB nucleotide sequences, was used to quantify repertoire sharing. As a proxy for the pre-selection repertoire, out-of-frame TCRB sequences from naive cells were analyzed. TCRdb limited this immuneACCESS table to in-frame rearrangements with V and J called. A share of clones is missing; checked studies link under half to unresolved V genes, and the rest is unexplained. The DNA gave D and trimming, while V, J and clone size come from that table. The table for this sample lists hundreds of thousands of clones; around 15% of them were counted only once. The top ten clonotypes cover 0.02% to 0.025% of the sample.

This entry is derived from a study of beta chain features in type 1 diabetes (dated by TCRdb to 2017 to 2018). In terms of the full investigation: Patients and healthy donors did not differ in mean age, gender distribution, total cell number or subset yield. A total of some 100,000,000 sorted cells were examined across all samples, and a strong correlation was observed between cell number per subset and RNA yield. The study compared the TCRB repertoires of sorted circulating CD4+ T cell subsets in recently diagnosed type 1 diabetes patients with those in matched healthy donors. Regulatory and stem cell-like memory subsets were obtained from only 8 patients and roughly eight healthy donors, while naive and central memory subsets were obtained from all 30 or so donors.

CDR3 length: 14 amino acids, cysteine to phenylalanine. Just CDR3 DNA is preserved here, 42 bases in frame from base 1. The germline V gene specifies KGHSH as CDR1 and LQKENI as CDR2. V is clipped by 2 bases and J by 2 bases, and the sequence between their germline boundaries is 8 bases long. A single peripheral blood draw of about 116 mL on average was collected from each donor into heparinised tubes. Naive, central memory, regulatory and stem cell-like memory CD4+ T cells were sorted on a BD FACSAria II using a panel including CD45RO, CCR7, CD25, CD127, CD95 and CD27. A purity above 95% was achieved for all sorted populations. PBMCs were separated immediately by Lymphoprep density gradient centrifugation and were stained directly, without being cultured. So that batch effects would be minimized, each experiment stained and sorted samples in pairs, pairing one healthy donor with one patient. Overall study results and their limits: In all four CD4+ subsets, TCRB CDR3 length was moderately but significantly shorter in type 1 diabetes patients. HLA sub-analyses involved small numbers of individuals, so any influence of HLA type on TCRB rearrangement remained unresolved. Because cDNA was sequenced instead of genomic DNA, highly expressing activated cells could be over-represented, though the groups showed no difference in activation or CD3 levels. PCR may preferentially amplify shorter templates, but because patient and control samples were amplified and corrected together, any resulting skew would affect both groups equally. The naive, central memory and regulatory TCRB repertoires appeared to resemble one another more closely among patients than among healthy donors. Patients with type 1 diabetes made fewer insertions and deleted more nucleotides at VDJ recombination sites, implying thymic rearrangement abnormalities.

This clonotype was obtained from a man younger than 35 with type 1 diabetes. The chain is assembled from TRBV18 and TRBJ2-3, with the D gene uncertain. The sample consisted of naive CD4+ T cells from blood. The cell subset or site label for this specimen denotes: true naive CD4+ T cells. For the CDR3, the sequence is CASSPRPDTDTQYF. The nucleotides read TGTGCCAGCTCACCAAGGCCAGACACAGATACGCAGTATTTT. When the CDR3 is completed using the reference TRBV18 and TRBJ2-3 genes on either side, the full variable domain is NAGVMQNPRHLVRRRGQEARLRCSPMKGHSHVYWYRQLPEEGLKFMVYLQKENIIDESGMPKERFSAEFPKEGPSILRIQQVVRGDSAAYFCASSPRPDTDTQYFGPGTRLTVL.